This T cell receptor (beta chain) was recovered during a study of T-cell reconstitution after alpha-beta-depleted transplantation in children (TCRdb year 2016). Study-level background: T-cell immune reconstitution after TCRalphabeta/CD19-depleted allogeneic hematopoietic cell transplantation in children was quantitatively tracked in the study by means of TCR repertoire profiling.

Broader findings and caveats from the paper: About two months after transplant, the apparently early recovery of alphabetaT-cell counts reportedly depended on just several hundred clones that had expanded rapidly and came from non-depleted graft cells. In some patients, the high TCRbeta diversity seen at day 60 was put down to recipient T cells and intrathymic progenitors that had survived conditioning. The frequencies of hyperexpanded clones fell over the following months, and after one year, T-cell counts and TCRbeta diversity were mostly attributed to newly produced T cells.

Taken from cysteine to phenylalanine, the CDR3 has 17 residues. The retained sequence is limited to the CDR3, 51 bases, with the frame set at the first base. V ends up 3 bases short and J 5 bases short, with an unmatched junction base count of 11. The germline V gene supplies CDR1 SGHTA and CDR2 FQGNSA. Worth noting for this clonotype: The antigen it recognizes is unknown. Base qualities are not recorded, but no much larger clone differs from it by a single base.

To prepare the library, PCR was applied. Instrument on record: Illumina HiSeq 2500. Molecular barcoding was employed in the preparation of TCR libraries, with unique molecular identifiers being used to normalize TCRbeta repertoire quantification. TCRdb's own reprocessing of the public reads used fastp at Q25 and MiXCR and kept productive beta chains. A single entry per CDR3 protein holds the most common genes and DNA from its merged rows. This sample is represented by fewer than 550,000 distinct CDR3 sequences; 10% to 12% of them were singletons. Clones ranked in the top ten supply around 13% of the sample. The sample's treatment or condition, from its label and the paper: allogeneic hematopoietic cell transplantation with graft depleted of TCRalphabeta T cells and CD19 B cells. The children who served as transplant recipients had been given grafts of TCRalphabeta/CD19-depleted allogeneic hematopoietic cells.

In this chain, TRBV7-2 is recombined with TRBJ2-5, with 11 middle bases fitting TRBD2. The sequencing used PBMCs, mostly from graft donor cells, collected 180 days after TCRalphabeta/CD19-depleted stem cell transplant. The origin of this receptor is a female patient aged 2-10 years who had a stem cell transplant for aplastic anemia, so the T cells may come from the graft donor. The encoded CDR3 is CASSFGLAGIRRETQYF. In nucleotide form, the sequence is TGTGCCAGCAGCTTCGGACTAGCGGGTATAAGGAGGGAGACCCAGTACTTC.